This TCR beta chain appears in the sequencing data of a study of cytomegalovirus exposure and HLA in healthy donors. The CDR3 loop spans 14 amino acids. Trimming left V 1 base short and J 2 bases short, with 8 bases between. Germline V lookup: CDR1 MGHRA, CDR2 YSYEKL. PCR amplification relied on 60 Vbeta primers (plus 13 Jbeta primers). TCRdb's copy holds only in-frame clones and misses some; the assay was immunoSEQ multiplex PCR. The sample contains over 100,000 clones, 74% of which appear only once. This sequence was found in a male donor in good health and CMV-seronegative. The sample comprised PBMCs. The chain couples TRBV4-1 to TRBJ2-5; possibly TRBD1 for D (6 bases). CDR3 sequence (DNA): TGCGCCAGCAGCCAAGCCCAGGGGCAAGAGACCCAGTACTTC. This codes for CASSQAQGQETQYF.